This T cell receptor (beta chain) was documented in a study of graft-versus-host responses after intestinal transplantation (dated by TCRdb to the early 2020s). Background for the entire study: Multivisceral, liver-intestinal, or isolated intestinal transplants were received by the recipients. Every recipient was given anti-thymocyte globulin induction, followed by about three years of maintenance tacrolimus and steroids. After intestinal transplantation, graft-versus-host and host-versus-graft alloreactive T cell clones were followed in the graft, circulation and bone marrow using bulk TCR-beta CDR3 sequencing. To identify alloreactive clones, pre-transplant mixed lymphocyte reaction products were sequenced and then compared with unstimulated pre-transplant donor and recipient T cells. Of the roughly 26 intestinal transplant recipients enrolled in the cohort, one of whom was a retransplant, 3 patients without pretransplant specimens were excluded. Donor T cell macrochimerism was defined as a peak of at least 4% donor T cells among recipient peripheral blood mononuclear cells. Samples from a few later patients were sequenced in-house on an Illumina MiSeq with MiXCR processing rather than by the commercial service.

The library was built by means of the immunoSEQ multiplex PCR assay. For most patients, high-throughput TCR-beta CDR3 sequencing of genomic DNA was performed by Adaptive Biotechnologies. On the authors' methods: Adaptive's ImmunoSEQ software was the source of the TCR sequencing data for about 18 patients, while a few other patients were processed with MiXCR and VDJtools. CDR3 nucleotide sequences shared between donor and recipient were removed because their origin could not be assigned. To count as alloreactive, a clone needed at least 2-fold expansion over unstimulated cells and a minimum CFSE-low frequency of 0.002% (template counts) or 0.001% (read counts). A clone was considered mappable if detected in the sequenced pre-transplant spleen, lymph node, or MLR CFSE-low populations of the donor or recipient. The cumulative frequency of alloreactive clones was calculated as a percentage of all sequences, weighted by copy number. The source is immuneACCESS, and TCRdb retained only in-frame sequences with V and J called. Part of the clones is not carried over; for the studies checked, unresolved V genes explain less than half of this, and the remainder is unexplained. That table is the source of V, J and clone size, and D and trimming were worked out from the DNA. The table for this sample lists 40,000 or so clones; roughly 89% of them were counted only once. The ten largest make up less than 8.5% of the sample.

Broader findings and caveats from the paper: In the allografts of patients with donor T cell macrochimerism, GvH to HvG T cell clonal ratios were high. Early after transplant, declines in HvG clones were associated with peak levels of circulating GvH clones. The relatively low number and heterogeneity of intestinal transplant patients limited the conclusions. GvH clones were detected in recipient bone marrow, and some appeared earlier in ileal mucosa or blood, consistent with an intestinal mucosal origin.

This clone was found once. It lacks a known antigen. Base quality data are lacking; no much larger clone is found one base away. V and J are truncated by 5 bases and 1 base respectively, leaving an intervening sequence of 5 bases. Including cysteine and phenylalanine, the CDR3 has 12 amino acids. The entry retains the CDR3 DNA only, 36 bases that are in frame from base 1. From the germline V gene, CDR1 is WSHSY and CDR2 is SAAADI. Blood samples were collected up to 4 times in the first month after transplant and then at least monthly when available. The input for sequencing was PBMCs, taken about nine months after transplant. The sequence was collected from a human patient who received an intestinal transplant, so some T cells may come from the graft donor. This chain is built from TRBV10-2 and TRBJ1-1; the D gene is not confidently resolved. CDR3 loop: CASSIGNTEAFF. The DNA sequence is TGCGCCAGCAGTATAGGGAACACTGAAGCTTTCTTT.